This TCR beta chain was observed in a study of cytomegalovirus exposure and HLA in healthy donors. Turning to the study itself: From donors who were HLA-typed, an early data release held approximately 91 million unique TCRs. Study-wide points: A later analysis found common viral pathogens apparently linked to several of the most significant clusters. V- and J-gene trimming in TCR beta was tied to a missense DCLRE1C variant by an analysis performed later. The study labeled approximately 150 TCR beta chains cytomegalovirus-associated.

60 Vbeta and 13 Jbeta primers were used in PCR. Using immunoSEQ multiplex PCR, the repertoire was profiled, and TCRdb retains in-frame clones only, with some absent. This sample has 160,000 or so clones; around 77% occur once, and the top ten carry approximately 2.5%. V was clipped by 3 bases and J by 3 bases, with 11 bases between them. Germline CDR1 reads MNHNS; CDR2 reads SASEGT. The CDR3 is 14 amino acids. Comments on this clone: Antigen unknown.

The rearrangement uses TRBV6-1 and TRBJ1-2, with D tentatively TRBD1 (5 bases). This clonotype originated in a man in his sixties in good health and CMV-seronegative. Material: PBMCs. CDR3 sequence: CASSEAGRDYGYTF. Here the CDR3 DNA reads TGTGCCAGCAGTGAGGCGGGACGGGACTATGGCTACACCTTC.